This section outlines one T cell receptor beta chain sequence together with its context. Antigen unknown. PCR primers comprised 60 Vbeta and 13 Jbeta primers. Measured with immunoSEQ multiplex PCR; TCRdb has only the in-frame clones, and not every one. The table lists approximately 180,000 clones, over 75% of them singletons. These data originate in a study of cytomegalovirus exposure and HLA in healthy donors. General observations from the study: Most TCR sequences showed up rarely, but some public TCRs showed up in many donors. A later analysis revealed that TCR association rates differed between HLA loci, peaking at DRB1 and bottoming out at HLA-C. Researchers reportedly found TCR beta sequences accurately predicted most subjects' HLA-A and HLA-B alleles.

As for the donors, each was a healthy bone marrow donor. V lost 6 bases, J lost 0 bases, and 9 bases stayed unmatched. This CDR3 contains 17 residues. Germline assignment: CDR1 LNHDA and CDR2 SQIVND (reference sequence). This chain links TRBV19 with TRBJ2-2; TRBD2 matches at 8 bases. The clonotype was recovered from a man aged 18 to 30 in good health and CMV-seronegative. Sample: PBMCs. The CDR3 spells CASRRRGEPSNTGELFF. The DNA for the CDR3 is TGTGCCAGTAGACGGCGGGGGGAACCCTCGAACACCGGGGAGCTGTTTTTT.